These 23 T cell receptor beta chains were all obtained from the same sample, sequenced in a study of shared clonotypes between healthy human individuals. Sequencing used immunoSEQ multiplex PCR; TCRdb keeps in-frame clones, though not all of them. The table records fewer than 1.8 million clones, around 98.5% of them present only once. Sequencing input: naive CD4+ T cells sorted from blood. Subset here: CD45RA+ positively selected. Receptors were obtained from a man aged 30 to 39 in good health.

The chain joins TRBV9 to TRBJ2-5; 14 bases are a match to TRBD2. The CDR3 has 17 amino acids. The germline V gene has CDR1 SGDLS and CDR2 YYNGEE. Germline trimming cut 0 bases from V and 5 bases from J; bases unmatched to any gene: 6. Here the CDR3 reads CASSVGLAGGSAETQYF. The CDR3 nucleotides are TGTGCCAGCAGCGTAGGACTAGCGGGAGGGTCGGCGGAGACCCAGTACTTC.

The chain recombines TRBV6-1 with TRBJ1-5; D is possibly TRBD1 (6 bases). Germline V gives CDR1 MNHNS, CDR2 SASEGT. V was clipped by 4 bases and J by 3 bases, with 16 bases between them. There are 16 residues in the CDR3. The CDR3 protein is CASSVRGGMVNQPQHF. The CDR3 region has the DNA TGTGCCAGCAGTGTGAGAGGGGGAATGGTCAATCAGCCCCAGCATTTT.

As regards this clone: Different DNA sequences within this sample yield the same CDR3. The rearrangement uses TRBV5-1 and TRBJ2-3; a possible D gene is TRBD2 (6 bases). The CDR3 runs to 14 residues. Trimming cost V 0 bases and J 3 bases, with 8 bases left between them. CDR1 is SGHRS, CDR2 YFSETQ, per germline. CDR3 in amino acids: CASSLGLGTDTQYF. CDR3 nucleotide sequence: TGCGCCAGCAGCTTGGGACTAGGTACAGATACGCAGTATTTT.

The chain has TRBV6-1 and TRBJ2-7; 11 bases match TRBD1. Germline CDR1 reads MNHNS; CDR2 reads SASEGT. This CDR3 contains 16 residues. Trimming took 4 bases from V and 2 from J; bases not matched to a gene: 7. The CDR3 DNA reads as TGTGCCAGCAGTGGGGGTCCGGACAGGGGGCCCTACGAGCAGTACTTC. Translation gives CASSGGPDRGPYEQYF.

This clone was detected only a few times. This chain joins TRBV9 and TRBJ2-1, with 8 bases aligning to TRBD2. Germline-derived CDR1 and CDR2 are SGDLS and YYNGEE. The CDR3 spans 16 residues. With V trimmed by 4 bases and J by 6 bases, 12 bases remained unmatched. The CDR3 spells CASSPGGAGVSNEQFF. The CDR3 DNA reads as TGTGCCAGCAGCCCCGGGGGAGCGGGAGTCTCCAATGAGCAGTTCTTC.

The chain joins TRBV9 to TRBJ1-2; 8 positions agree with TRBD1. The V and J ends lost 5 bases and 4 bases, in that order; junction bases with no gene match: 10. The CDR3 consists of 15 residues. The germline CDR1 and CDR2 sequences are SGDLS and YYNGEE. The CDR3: CASRLQDREGYGYTF. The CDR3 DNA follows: TGTGCCAGCAGACTACAGGACAGGGAGGGCTATGGCTACACCTTC.

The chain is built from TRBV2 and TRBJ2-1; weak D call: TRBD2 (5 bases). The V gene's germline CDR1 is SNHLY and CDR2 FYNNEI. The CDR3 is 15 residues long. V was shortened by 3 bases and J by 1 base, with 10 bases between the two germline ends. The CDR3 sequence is CASSERRASYNEQFF. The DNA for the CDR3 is TGTGCCAGCAGTGAGAGGCGGGCATCCTACAATGAGCAGTTCTTC.

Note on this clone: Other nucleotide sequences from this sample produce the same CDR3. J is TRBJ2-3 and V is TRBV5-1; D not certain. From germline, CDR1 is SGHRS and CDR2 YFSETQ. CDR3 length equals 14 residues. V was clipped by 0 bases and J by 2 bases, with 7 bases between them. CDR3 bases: TGCGCCAGCAGCTTGGGGGGATACACAGATACGCAGTATTTT. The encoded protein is CASSLGGYTDTQYF. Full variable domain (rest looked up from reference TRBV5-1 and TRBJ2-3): KAGVTQTPRYLIKTRGQQVTLSCSPISGHRSVSWYQQTPGQGLQFLFEYFSETQRNKGNFPGRFSGRQFSNSRSEMNVSTLELGDSALYLCASSLGGYTDTQYFGPGTRLTVL.

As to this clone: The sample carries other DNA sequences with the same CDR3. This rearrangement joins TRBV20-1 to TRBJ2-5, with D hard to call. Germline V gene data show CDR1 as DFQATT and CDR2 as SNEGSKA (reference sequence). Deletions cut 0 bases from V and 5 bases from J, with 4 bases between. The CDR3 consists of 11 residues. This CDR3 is CSARDLETQYF. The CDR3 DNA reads TGCAGTGCTAGAGATCTTGAGACCCAGTACTTC.

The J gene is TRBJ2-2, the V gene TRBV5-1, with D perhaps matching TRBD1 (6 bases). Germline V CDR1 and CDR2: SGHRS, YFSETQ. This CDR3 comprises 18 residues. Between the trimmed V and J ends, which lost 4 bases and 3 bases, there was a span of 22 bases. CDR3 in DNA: TGCGCCAGCAGCAAATTCCAATCTTGGACAGCCTACACCGGGGAGCTGTTTTTT. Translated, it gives CASSKFQSWTAYTGELFF.

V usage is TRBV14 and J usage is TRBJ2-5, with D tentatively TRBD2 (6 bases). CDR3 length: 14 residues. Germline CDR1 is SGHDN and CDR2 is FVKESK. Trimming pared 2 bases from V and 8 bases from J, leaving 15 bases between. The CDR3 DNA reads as TGTGCCAGCAGCCAAAGGAGGGGAGGCTACACCCAGTACTTC. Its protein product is CASSQRRGGYTQYF.

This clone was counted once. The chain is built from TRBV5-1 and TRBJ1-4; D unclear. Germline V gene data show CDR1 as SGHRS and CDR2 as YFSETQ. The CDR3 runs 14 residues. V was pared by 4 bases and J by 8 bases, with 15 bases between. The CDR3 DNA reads TGCGCCAGCAGCACCGGGAAGACCCGGGAAAAACTGTTTTTT. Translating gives CASSTGKTREKLFF.

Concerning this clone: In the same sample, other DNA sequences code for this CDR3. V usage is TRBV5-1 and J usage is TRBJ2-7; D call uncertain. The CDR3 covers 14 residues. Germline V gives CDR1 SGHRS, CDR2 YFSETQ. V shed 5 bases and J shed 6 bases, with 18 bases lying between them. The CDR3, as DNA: TGCGCCAGCAGTGCGGCGGCAGGTATGGGCGAGCAGTACTTC. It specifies CASSAAAGMGEQYF. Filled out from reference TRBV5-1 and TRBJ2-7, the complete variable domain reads KAGVTQTPRYLIKTRGQQVTLSCSPISGHRSVSWYQQTPGQGLQFLFEYFSETQRNKGNFPGRFSGRQFSNSRSEMNVSTLELGDSALYLCASSAAAGMGEQYFGPGTRLTVT.

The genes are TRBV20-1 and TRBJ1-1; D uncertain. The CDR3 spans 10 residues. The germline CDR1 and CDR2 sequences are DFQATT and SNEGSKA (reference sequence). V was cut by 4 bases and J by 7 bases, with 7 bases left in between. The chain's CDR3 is CSAIGLEAFF. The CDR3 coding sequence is TGCAGTGCTATCGGCCTTGAAGCTTTCTTT.

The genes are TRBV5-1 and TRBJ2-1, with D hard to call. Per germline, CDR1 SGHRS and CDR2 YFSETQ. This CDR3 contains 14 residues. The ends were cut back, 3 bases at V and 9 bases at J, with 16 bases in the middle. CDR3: CASSYNSALGEQFF. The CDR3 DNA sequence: TGCGCCAGCAGCTATAACAGCGCCTTGGGTGAGCAGTTCTTC.

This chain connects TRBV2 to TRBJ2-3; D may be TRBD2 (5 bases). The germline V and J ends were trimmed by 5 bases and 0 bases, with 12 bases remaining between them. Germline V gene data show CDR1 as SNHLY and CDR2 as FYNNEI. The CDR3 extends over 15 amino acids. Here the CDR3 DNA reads TGTGCCAGCAGTATAAGCGGAGCGAGCACAGATACGCAGTATTTT. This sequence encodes CASSISGASTDTQYF.

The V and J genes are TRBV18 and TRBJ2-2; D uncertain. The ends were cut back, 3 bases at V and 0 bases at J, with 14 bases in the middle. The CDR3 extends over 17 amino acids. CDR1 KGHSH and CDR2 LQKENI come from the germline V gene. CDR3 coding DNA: TGTGCCAGCTCACCCCTGGGTCTTACTGCGAACACCGGGGAGCTGTTTTTT. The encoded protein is CASSPLGLTANTGELFF.

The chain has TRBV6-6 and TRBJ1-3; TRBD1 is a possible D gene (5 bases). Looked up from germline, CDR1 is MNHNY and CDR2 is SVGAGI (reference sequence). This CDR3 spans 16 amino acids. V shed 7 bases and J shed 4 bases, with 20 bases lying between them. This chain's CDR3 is CASTLAGGNIGNTIYF. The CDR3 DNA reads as TGTGCCAGCACCCTCGCTGGGGGGAATATCGGAAACACCATATATTTT.

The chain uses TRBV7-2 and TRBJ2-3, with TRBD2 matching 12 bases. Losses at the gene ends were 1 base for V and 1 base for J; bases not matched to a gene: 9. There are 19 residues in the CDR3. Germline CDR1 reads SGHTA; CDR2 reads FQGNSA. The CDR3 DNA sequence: TGTGCCAGCAGCTTAGTTGGCCTAGCGGGAGGGCCTCGCACAGATACGCAGTATTTT. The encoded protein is CASSLVGLAGGPRTDTQYF.

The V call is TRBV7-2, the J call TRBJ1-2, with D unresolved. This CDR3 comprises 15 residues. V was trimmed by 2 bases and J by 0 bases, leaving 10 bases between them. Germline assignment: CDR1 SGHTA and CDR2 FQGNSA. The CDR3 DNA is TGTGCCAGCAGCTTAATCCGAGTTGCTAACTATGGCTACACCTTC. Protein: CASSLIRVANYGYTF.

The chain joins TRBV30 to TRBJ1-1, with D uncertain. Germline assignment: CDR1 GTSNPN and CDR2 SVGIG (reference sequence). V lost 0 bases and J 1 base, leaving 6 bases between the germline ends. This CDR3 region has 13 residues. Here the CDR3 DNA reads TGTGCCTGGAGTGTAAAGCCGAACACTGAAGCTTTCTTT. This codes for CAWSVKPNTEAFF.

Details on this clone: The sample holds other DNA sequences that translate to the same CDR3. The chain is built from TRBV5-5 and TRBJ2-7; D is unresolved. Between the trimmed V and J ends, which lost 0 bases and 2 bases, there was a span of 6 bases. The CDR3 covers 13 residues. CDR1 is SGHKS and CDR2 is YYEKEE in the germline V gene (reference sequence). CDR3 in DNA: TGTGCCAGCAGCTTGGCCCCCCCCTACGAGCAGTACTTC. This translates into CASSLAPPYEQYF. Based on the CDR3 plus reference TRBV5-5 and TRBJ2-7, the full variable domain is DAGVTQSPTHLIKTRGQQVTLRCSPISGHKSVSWYQQVLGQGPQFIFQYYEKEERGRGNFPDRFSARQFPNYSSELNVNALLLGDSALYLCASSLAPPYEQYFGPGTRLTVT.

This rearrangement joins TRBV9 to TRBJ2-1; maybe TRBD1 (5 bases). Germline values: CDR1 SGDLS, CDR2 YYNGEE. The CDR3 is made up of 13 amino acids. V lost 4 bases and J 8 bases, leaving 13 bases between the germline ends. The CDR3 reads CASSSRQGDEQFF. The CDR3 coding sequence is TGTGCCAGCAGCTCCAGGCAGGGCGATGAGCAGTTCTTC.